The rows below give T cell receptor beta chains drawn from one sample of a study of spatial heterogeneity in lung cancer. TCRdb independently ran MiXCR on the 5' RACE reads; one entry per CDR3 protein. The sample contains about 92,000 distinct CDR3 sequences, roughly 12% of which appear only once. The sequencing used PBMCs, collected at surgery. The source is a male donor with early-stage non-small cell lung cancer. Both conserved end residues are part of each CDR3. A D gene is named only where the DNA matches it firmly. Clone size is stated in some rows and not others, as once, few, many or a class when expanded.

D gene,V gene,clone size,J gene,CDR3 protein,CDR3 DNA
.,TRBV5-1,many,TRBJ2-7,CASSLNRDREQYF,TGCGCCAGCAGCTTGAACAGGGATCGCGAGCAGTACTTC
TRBD2,TRBV7-6,.,TRBJ2-2,CASSPRTSGSSGELFF,TGTGCCAGCAGCCCGCGGACTAGCGGGAGTTCCGGGGAGCTGTTTTTT
.,TRBV20-1,few,TRBJ1-1,CSARASTDTEAFF,TGCAGTGCTAGGGCTTCGACAGACACTGAAGCTTTCTTT
.,TRBV18,few,TRBJ2-2,CASSPIAAVGGELFF,TGTGCCAGCTCACCTATAGCCGCTGTTGGCGGGGAGCTGTTTTTT
.,TRBV7-2,few,TRBJ1-2,CASSLTSTEDYGYTF,TGTGCCAGCAGCTTAACGTCGACCGAAGACTATGGCTACACCTTC
.,TRBV28,medium-sized,TRBJ2-3,CASSSQAWAGTDTQYF,TGTGCCAGCAGTTCCCAAGCATGGGCAGGCACAGATACGCAGTATTTT
.,TRBV7-2,few,TRBJ2-7,CASSPGRAVHEQYF,TGTGCCAGCAGCCCCGGGCGGGCAGTCCACGAGCAGTACTTC
.,TRBV20-1,.,TRBJ2-7,CSASPAYEQYF,TGCAGTGCTAGTCCCGCCTACGAGCAGTACTTC
.,TRBV18,.,TRBJ2-1,CASSPPAGVNNEQFF,TGTGCCAGCTCACCACCCGCAGGGGTCAACAATGAGCAGTTCTTC
.,TRBV6-2/TRBV6-3,few,TRBJ2-5,CASSFDRQETQYF,TGTGCCAGCTCTTTCGACAGGCAAGAGACCCAGTACTTC
.,TRBV6-1,few,TRBJ1-1,CASTPDPATEAFF,TGTGCCAGCACCCCCGACCCAGCCACTGAAGCTTTCTTT
.,TRBV20-1,.,TRBJ1-2,CSARSRGRDYGYTF,TGCAGTGCCAGGTCGAGGGGAAGGGACTATGGCTACACCTTC
TRBD2,TRBV7-9,.,TRBJ2-5,CASSSGLAGLQETQYF,TGTGCCAGCAGCTCCGGACTAGCGGGACTCCAAGAGACCCAGTACTTC
.,TRBV20-1,few,TRBJ2-2,CSARDPSGAGADTGELFF,TGCAGTGCTAGAGATCCCTCCGGGGCGGGGGCTGACACCGGGGAGCTGTTTTTT
.,TRBV11-2,.,TRBJ1-4,CASSLGVQPNEKLFF,TGTGCCAGCAGCTTAGGGGTGCAGCCTAATGAAAAACTGTTTTTT
TRBD2,TRBV7-9,many,TRBJ2-7,CASSFRGAYEQYF,TGTGCCAGCAGCTTTCGGGGGGCCTACGAGCAGTACTTC
TRBD1,TRBV30,few,TRBJ1-5,CAWSEGRTGGSNQPQHF,TGTGCCTGGAGTGAAGGGAGGACAGGGGGAAGCAATCAGCCCCAGCATTTT
.,TRBV11-2,.,TRBJ1-1,CASSLGGLANTEAFF,TGTGCCAGCAGCTTAGGCGGTTTGGCCAACACTGAAGCTTTCTTT
.,TRBV11-3,.,TRBJ1-6,CASSFNRNSPLHF,TGTGCCAGCAGCTTTAATCGTAATTCACCCCTCCACTTT
.,TRBV27,many,TRBJ2-3,CASSLQSTDTQYF,TGTGCCAGCAGTCTCCAGAGCACAGATACGCAGTATTTT
.,TRBV11-2,few,TRBJ2-6,CASSGGVGLSGANVLTF,TGTGCCAGCAGCGGAGGGGTGGGCCTCTCTGGGGCCAACGTCCTGACTTTC
.,TRBV3-1,few,TRBJ1-6,CASSQGQSSYNSPLHF,TGTGCCAGCAGCCAAGGACAGTCCAGCTATAATTCACCCCTCCACTTT
TRBD2,TRBV5-1,.,TRBJ2-1,CASSFLPGLAGSEQFF,TGCGCCAGCAGCTTTTTACCCGGACTAGCGGGGTCTGAGCAGTTCTTC
.,TRBV30,few,TRBJ2-1,CAWTGTSNYNEQFF,TGTGCCTGGACCGGGACAAGCAACTACAATGAGCAGTTCTTC